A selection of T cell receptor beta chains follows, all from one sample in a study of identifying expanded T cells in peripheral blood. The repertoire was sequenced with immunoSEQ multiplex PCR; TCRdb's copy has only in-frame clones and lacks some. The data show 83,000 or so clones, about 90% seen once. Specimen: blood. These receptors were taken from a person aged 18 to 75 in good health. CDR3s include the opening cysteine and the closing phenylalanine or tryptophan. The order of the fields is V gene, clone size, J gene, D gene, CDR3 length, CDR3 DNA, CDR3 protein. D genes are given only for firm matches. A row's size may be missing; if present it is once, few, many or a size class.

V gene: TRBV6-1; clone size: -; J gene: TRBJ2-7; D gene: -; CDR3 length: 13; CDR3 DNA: TGTGCCAGCAGGTGGACAGTGTCCTACGAGCAGTACTTC; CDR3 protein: CASRWTVSYEQYF
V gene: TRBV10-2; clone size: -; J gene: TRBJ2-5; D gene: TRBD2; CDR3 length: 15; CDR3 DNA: TGCGCCAGCAGAGAACTAGCGGGAGGAGGGGAGACCCAGTACTTC; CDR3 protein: CASRELAGGGETQYF
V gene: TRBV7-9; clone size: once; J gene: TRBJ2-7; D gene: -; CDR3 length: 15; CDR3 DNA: TGTGCCAGCAGTCTCTTTTTGGCGGAAACCTACGAGCAGTACTTC; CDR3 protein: CASSLFLAETYEQYF
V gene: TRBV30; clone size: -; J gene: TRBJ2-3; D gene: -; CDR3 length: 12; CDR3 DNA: TGTGCCTGGGGGGGGCACACAGATACGCAGTATTTT; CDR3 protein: CAWGGHTDTQYF
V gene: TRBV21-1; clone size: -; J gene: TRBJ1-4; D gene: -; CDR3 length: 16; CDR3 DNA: TGTGCCAGCAGCAACGACAGGGATGCAACTAATGAAAAACTGTTTTTT; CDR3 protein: CASSNDRDATNEKLFF
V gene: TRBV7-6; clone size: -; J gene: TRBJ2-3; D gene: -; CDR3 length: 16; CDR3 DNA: TGTGCCAGCAGCTTAGTCGCGGGGCCTTCCACAGATACGCAGTATTTT; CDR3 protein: CASSLVAGPSTDTQYF
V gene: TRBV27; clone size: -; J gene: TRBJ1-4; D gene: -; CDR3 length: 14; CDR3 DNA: TGTGCCAGCAGTCCCTGGGACGAAGACGAAAAACTGTTTTTT; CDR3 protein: CASSPWDEDEKLFF
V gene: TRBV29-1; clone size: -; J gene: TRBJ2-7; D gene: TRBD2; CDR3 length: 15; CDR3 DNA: TGCAGCGTTGGCCCCTCTACGGGAGGCTGGTACGAGCAGTACTTC; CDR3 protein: CSVGPSTGGWYEQYF
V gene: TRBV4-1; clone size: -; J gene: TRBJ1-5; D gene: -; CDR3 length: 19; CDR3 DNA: TGCGCCAGCAGCCTCACAGCTTGGCGGACAGCCGATAGCAATCAGCCCCAGCATTTT; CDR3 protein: CASSLTAWRTADSNQPQHF
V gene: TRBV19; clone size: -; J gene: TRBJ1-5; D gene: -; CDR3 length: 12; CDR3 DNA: TGTGCCAGTAGTATCGGGGTGCAGCCCCAGCATTTT; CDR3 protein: CASSIGVQPQHF
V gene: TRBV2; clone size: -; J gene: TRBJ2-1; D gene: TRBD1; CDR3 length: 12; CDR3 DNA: TGTGCCAGCAGTCTACAGGGGACTGAGCAGTTCTTC; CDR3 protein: CASSLQGTEQFF
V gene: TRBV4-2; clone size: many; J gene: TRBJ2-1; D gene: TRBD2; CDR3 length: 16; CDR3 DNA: TGTGCCAGCAGCCAAGAAAGCGGGGACCCCTACAATGAGCAGTTCTTC; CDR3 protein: CASSQESGDPYNEQFF